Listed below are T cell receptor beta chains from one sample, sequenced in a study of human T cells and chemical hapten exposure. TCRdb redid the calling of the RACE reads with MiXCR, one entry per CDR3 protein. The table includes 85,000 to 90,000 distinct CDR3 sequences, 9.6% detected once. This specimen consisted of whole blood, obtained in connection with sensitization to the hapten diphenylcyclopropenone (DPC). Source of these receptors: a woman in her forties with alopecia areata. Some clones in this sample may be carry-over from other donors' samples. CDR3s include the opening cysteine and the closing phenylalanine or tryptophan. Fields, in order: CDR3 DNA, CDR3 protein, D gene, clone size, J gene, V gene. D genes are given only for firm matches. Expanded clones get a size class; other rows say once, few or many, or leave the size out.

DNA: TGTGCCAGCAGTGAATCGGGACGGCCGGGCTTCCTCCACTTT; CDR3: CASSESGRPGFLHF; D: NA; size: many; J: TRBJ1-6; V: TRBV2
DNA: TGTGCCATCAGCTTCTCGGCTACCACAGGGGGAGAGACCCAGTACTTC; CDR3: CAISFSATTGGETQYF; D: TRBD1; size: few; J: TRBJ2-5; V: TRBV10-3
DNA: TGCGCCAGCAGAAAGGGCAGCACAGATACGCAGTATTTT; CDR3: CASRKGSTDTQYF; D: NA; size: few; J: TRBJ2-3; V: TRBV5-1
DNA: TGTGCCATCAGTGTTGGGACGACCGGCACTGAAGCTTTCTTT; CDR3: CAISVGTTGTEAFF; D: NA; size: many; J: TRBJ1-1; V: TRBV10-3
DNA: TGTGCCAGCAGCCCTGGACTAGTGATCAATGAGCAGTTCTTC; CDR3: CASSPGLVINEQFF; D: TRBD2; size: few; J: TRBJ2-1; V: TRBV3-1
DNA: TGTGCCAGCAGCCCTGGTAGCGGGGGGGTCTACAATGAGCAGTTCTTC; CDR3: CASSPGSGGVYNEQFF; D: TRBD2; size: NA; J: TRBJ2-1; V: TRBV7-2
DNA: TGTGCCAGCAGTTTATTAGCGGTCCCCCACGAGCAGTACTTC; CDR3: CASSLLAVPHEQYF; D: NA; size: many; J: TRBJ2-7; V: TRBV27
DNA: TGTGCCAGCACCCGGCGACAGGGGCGCCAGCCCCAGCATTTT; CDR3: CASTRRQGRQPQHF; D: TRBD1; size: few; J: TRBJ1-5; V: TRBV6-2/TRBV6-3
DNA: TGTGCCAGCAGCTTAGCAACCAGGGGCCCCTACGAGCAGTACTTC; CDR3: CASSLATRGPYEQYF; D: NA; size: many; J: TRBJ2-7; V: TRBV7-9
DNA: TGCGCCAGCAGCCAAGTGGGACTAGCGAACAATGAGCAGTTCTTC; CDR3: CASSQVGLANNEQFF; D: TRBD2; size: many; J: TRBJ2-1; V: TRBV4-1
DNA: TGTGCCAGCACCCCTACCAGGACGGCAAATTCACCCCTCCACTTT; CDR3: CASTPTRTANSPLHF; D: NA; size: many; J: TRBJ1-6; V: TRBV12-3/TRBV12-4
DNA: TGTGCCAGCAGTTACGGAGGTAACACCGGGGAGCTGTTTTTT; CDR3: CASSYGGNTGELFF; D: NA; size: NA; J: TRBJ2-2; V: TRBV6-5
DNA: TGTGCCAGCAGATCAACTCAAGAAAACTTCACTGAAGCTTTCTTT; CDR3: CASRSTQENFTEAFF; D: NA; size: many; J: TRBJ1-1; V: TRBV6-4
DNA: TGTGCCAGCAGCTTTTTCAGGGGGGATGAAAAACTGTTTTTT; CDR3: CASSFFRGDEKLFF; D: TRBD1; size: many; J: TRBJ1-4; V: TRBV5-4
DNA: TGTGCCAGCAGCTTAGTAGGGGATACTGAAGCTTTCTTT; CDR3: CASSLVGDTEAFF; D: NA; size: few; J: TRBJ1-1; V: TRBV7-9
DNA: TGTGCCAGCAGCCAGTTAACCGACAGTTTTAGCAATCAGCCCCAGCATTTT; CDR3: CASSQLTDSFSNQPQHF; D: NA; size: few; J: TRBJ1-5; V: TRBV6-2/TRBV6-3
DNA: TGTGCCAGCAGCCAAAGTCCCGGAACTGGTGAGCAGTTCTTC; CDR3: CASSQSPGTGEQFF; D: NA; size: few; J: TRBJ2-1; V: TRBV4-2
DNA: TGTGCCAGCAGGACGGAATACAGGGGGAGCACTGAAGCTTTCTTT; CDR3: CASRTEYRGSTEAFF; D: TRBD1; size: few; J: TRBJ1-1; V: TRBV6-2/TRBV6-3
DNA: TGCGCCAGCAGCCCTTATTCTGTGGCGGAGACCCAGTACTTC; CDR3: CASSPYSVAETQYF; D: NA; size: many; J: TRBJ2-5; V: TRBV5-1
DNA: TGTGCCAGCAGCCGTCAGGGCGGACAGTACTTC; CDR3: CASSRQGGQYF; D: NA; size: many; J: TRBJ2-7; V: TRBV28
DNA: TGTGCCAGCAGCCCCTTGGGGCAGGAGATAGCCAAAAACATTCAGTACTTC; CDR3: CASSPLGQEIAKNIQYF; D: NA; size: many; J: TRBJ2-4; V: TRBV2
DNA: TGTGCCAGCAGCCAAGAGGGGGGGCGGACTGAAGCTTTCTTT; CDR3: CASSQEGGRTEAFF; D: NA; size: many; J: TRBJ1-1; V: TRBV4-2
DNA: TGCGCCAGCAGCTTCGTGGCAGGCCGACCCTACGAGCAGTACTTC; CDR3: CASSFVAGRPYEQYF; D: NA; size: few; J: TRBJ2-7; V: TRBV5-1
DNA: TGTGCCAGCAGCCGAATCTCCTCCGTCGGGCACTCTGGAAACACCATATATTTT; CDR3: CASSRISSVGHSGNTIYF; D: NA; size: NA; J: TRBJ1-3; V: TRBV28
DNA: TGTGCCAGCAGCTTCCTACAGGGGGCGGGGGAGACCCAGTACTTC; CDR3: CASSFLQGAGETQYF; D: TRBD1; size: many; J: TRBJ2-5; V: TRBV7-2
DNA: TGTGCCAGCAGTGATCCGGGTAACGGATCCTATGGCTACACCTTC; CDR3: CASSDPGNGSYGYTF; D: NA; size: few; J: TRBJ1-2; V: TRBV12-3/TRBV12-4
DNA: TGTGCCAGCAGCCGGAACAACCCGGCAGATACGCAGTATTTT; CDR3: CASSRNNPADTQYF; D: NA; size: many; J: TRBJ2-3; V: TRBV3-1
DNA: TGCGCCAGCAGCTTGCGGGGGACGAACACCGGGGAGCTGTTTTTT; CDR3: CASSLRGTNTGELFF; D: NA; size: NA; J: TRBJ2-2; V: TRBV5-1
DNA: TGTGCCAGCAGGGCCGGGACAGACTATGGCTACACCTTC; CDR3: CASRAGTDYGYTF; D: TRBD1; size: many; J: TRBJ1-2; V: TRBV9
DNA: TGCAGTGCTAGGAGGCTAGCGGGGGGCCTTATGGCCCAGTACTTC; CDR3: CSARRLAGGLMAQYF; D: TRBD2; size: many; J: TRBJ2-5; V: TRBV20-1
DNA: TGTGCCAGCAGACAGGGTGCAGCTAACTATGGCTACACCTTC; CDR3: CASRQGAANYGYTF; D: NA; size: many; J: TRBJ1-2; V: TRBV12-3/TRBV12-4
DNA: TGTGCCAGCAGCTTAAAAGACGACAGGGTCACTGAAGCTTTCTTT; CDR3: CASSLKDDRVTEAFF; D: TRBD1; size: few; J: TRBJ1-1; V: TRBV11-2
DNA: TGTGCCAGCAGGGGGCCAGGGACAGGGAGGAATCAGCCCCAGCATTTT; CDR3: CASRGPGTGRNQPQHF; D: TRBD1; size: many; J: TRBJ1-5; V: TRBV27
DNA: TGTGCCAGCAGTTTCGAAGGCGGCTCTGGGGCCAACGTCCTGACTTTC; CDR3: CASSFEGGSGANVLTF; D: NA; size: once; J: TRBJ2-6; V: TRBV6-5
DNA: TGCGCCAGCAGCCAAGGGCACCAGGGGAATCAGCCCCAGCATTTT; CDR3: CASSQGHQGNQPQHF; D: NA; size: many; J: TRBJ1-5; V: TRBV4-1
DNA: TGTGCCAGCTTGATACCGACAGGGGCTGTGGAAGCTTTCTTT; CDR3: CASLIPTGAVEAFF; D: TRBD1; size: few; J: TRBJ1-1; V: TRBV6-5
DNA: TGTGCCAGCAGCCCTTATAGTAACTACGAGCAGTACTTC; CDR3: CASSPYSNYEQYF; D: NA; size: many; J: TRBJ2-7; V: TRBV9
DNA: TGTGCCAGCAGTTACGTGACAGGGTATGGCTACACCTTC; CDR3: CASSYVTGYGYTF; D: TRBD1; size: many; J: TRBJ1-2; V: TRBV6-5
DNA: TGTGCCAGTACCCCCGACACCGGCGGCAATCAGCCCCAGCATTTT; CDR3: CASTPDTGGNQPQHF; D: NA; size: few; J: TRBJ1-5; V: TRBV19
DNA: TGTGCCAGCAGTTTATCCGAGTACAATGAGCAGTTCTTC; CDR3: CASSLSEYNEQFF; D: NA; size: many; J: TRBJ2-1; V: TRBV27
DNA: TGCGCCAGCAGCTTGTCCCCGGGAGGGAATGAGCAGTTCTTC; CDR3: CASSLSPGGNEQFF; D: TRBD2; size: NA; J: TRBJ2-1; V: TRBV5-1
DNA: TGTGCCATCAGGAATGACAGGGGGCGGTCACCCCTCCACTTT; CDR3: CAIRNDRGRSPLHF; D: TRBD1; size: NA; J: TRBJ1-6; V: TRBV10-3
DNA: TGTGCCAGCAGCCCATCTGCTAGCGAAAGAACGTTCTTC; CDR3: CASSPSASERTFF; D: NA; size: many; J: TRBJ2-1; V: TRBV6-2/TRBV6-3
DNA: TGTGCCAGCAGCACCCGACTAGCGGGGAACAATGAGCAGTTCTTC; CDR3: CASSTRLAGNNEQFF; D: TRBD2; size: few; J: TRBJ2-1; V: TRBV3-1
DNA: TGCGCCAGCAGTCTGGGGTCCCTTCCCGGTTACAATGAGCAGTTCTTC; CDR3: CASSLGSLPGYNEQFF; D: NA; size: many; J: TRBJ2-1; V: TRBV5-1